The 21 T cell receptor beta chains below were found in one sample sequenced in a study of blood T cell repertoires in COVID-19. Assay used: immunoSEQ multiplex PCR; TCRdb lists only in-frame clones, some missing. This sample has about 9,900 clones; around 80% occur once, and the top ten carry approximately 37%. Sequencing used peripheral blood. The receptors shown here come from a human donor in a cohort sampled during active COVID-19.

For the CDR3, the DNA is TGTGCCAGCAGTCTTACCGCAGGGTCTGGCTACACCTTC. Translating gives CASSLTAGSGYTF. This sequence joins TRBV2 and TRBJ1-2, with D possibly TRBD1 on 5 matching bases. The germline V and J ends were trimmed by 5 bases and 7 bases, with 14 bases remaining between them. The CDR3 runs 13 residues. Germline V gene lookup returns CDR1 SNHLY and CDR2 FYNNEI.

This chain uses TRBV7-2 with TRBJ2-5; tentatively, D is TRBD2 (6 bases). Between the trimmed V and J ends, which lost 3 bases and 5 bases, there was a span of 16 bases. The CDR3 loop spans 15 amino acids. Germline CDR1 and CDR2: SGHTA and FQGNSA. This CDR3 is CASSFRRGDGETQYF. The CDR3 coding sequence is TGTGCCAGCAGCTTCCGGCGGGGAGACGGGGAGACCCAGTACTTC.

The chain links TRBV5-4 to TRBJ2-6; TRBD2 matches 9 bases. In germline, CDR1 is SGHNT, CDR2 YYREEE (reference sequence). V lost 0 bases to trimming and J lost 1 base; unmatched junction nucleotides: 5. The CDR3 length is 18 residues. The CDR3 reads CASSLVSGGVSGANVLTF. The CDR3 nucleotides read TGTGCCAGCAGCTTGGTTAGCGGGGGTGTTTCTGGGGCCAACGTCCTGACTTTC. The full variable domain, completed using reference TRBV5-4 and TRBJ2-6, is ETGVTQSPTHLIKTRGQQVTLRCSSQSGHNTVSWYQQALGQGPQFIFQYYREEENGRGNFPPRFSGLQFPNYSSELNVNALELDDSALYLCASSLVSGGVSGANVLTFGAGSRLTVL.

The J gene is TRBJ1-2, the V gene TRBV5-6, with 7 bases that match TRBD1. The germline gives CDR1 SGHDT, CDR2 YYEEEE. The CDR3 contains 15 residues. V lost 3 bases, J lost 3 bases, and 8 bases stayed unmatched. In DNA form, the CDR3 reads TGTGCCAGCAGCTCCTACCCTGGGACAGACTATGGCTACACCTTC. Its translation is CASSSYPGTDYGYTF. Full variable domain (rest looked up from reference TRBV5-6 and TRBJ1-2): DAGVTQSPTHLIKTRGQQVTLRCSPKSGHDTVSWYQQALGQGPQFIFQYYEEEERQRGNFPDRFSGHQFPNYSSELNVNALLLGDSALYLCASSSYPGTDYGYTFGSGTRLTVV.

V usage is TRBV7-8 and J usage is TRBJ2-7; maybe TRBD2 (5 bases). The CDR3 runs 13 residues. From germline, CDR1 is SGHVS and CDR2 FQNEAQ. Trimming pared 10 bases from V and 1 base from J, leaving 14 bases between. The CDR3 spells CAITTITSYEQYF. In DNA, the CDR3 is TGTGCCATCACGACTATTACGTCCTACGAGCAGTACTTC.

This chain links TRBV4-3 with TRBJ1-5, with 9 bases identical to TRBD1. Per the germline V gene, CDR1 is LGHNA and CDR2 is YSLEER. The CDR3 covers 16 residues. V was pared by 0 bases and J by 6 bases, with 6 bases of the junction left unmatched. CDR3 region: CASSQEATGGAQPQHF. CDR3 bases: TGCGCCAGCAGCCAAGAGGCGACAGGGGGGGCTCAGCCCCAGCATTTT.

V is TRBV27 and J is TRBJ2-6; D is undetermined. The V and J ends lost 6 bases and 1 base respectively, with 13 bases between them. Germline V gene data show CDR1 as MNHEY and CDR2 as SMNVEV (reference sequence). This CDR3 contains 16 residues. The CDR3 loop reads CASSQTKQSGANVLTF. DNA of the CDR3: TGTGCCAGCAGCCAAACTAAACAATCTGGGGCCAACGTCCTGACTTTC.

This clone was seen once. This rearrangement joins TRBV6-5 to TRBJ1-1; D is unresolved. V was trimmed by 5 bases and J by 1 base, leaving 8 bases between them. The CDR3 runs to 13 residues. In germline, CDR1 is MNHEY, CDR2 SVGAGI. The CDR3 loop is CASSIEGNTEAFF. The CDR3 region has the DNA TGTGCCAGCAGTATAGAGGGGAACACTGAAGCTTTCTTT.

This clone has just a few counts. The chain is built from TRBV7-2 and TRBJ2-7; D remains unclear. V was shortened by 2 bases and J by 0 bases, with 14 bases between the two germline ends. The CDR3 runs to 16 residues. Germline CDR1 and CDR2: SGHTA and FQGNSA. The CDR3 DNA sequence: TGTGCCAGCAGCTTACCGGGTAGTTCAAGCTCCTACGAGCAGTACTTC. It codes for CASSLPGSSSSYEQYF.

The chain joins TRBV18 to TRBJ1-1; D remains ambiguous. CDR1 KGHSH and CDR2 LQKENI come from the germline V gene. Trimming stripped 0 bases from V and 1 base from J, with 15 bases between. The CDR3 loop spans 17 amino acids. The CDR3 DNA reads TGTGCCAGCTCACCACCCTTGCGACCCCGGGGGAACACTGAAGCTTTCTTT. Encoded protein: CASSPPLRPRGNTEAFF.

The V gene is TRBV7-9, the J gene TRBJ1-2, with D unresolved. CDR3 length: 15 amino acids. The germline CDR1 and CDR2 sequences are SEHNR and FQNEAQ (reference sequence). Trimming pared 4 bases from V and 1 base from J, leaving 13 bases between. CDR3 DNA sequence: TGTGCCAGCAGCTCCAACAGTTGGGTTAACTATGGCTACACCTTC. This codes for CASSSNSWVNYGYTF.

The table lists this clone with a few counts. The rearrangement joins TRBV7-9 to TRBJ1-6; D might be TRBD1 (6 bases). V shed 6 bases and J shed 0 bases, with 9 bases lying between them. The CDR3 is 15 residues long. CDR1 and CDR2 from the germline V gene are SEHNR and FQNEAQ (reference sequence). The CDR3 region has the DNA TGTGCCAGCAGAGAGACAGGCTCCTATAATTCACCCCTCCACTTT. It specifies CASRETGSYNSPLHF.

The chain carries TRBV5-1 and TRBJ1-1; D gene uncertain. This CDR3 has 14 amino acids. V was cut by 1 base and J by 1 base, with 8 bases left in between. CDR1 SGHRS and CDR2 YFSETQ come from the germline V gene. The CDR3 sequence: CASSLLGRNTEAFF. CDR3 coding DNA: TGCGCCAGCAGCTTGTTGGGGAGGAACACTGAAGCTTTCTTT.

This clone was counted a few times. The CDR3 loop is CASSLDRAMNTEAFF. CDR3 nucleotides: TGTGCCAGCAGCTTAGACAGGGCCATGAACACTGAAGCTTTCTTT. V gene TRBV7-2 combines with J gene TRBJ1-1, with D possibly matching TRBD1 (6 bases). The V and J ends lost 1 base and 0 bases respectively, with 9 bases between them. The CDR3 has 15 residues. Germline V gene lookup returns CDR1 SGHTA and CDR2 FQGNSA.

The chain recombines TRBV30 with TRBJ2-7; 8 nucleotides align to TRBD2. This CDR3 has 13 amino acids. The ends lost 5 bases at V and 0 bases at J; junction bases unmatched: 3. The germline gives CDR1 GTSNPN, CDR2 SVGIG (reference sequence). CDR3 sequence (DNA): TGTGCCTGGGGTAGCGGGGACTCCTACGAGCAGTACTTC. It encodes CAWGSGDSYEQYF.

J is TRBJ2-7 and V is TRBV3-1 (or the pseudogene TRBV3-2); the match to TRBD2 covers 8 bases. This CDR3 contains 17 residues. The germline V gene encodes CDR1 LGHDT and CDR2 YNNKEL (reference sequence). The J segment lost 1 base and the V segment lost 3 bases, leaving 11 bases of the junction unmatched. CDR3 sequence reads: CASSHHQGSGGSYEQYF. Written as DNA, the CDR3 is TGTGCCAGCAGCCATCATCAGGGCAGCGGGGGTTCCTACGAGCAGTACTTC.

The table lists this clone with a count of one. The CDR3: CASSPERNTEAFF. CDR3 DNA: TGTGCCAGTAGTCCGGAGAGGAACACTGAAGCTTTCTTT. The genes are TRBV19 and TRBJ1-1; D unresolved. V was trimmed by 5 bases and J by 1 base, leaving 8 bases between them. Germline V CDR1 and CDR2: LNHDA, SQIVND (reference sequence). The CDR3 length is 13 residues. The full variable domain, with the rest looked up from reference TRBV19 and TRBJ1-1, is DGGITQSPKYLFRKEGQNVTLSCEQNLNHDAMYWYRQDPGQGLRLIYYSQIVNDFQKGDIAEGYSVSREKKESFPLTVTSAQKNPTAFYLCASSPERNTEAFFGQGTRLTVV.

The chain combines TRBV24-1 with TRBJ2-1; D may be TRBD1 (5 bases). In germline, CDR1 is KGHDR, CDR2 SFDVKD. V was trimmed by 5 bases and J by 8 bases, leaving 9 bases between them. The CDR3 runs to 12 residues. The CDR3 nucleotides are TGTGCCACCAGTGTATGGGGCGATGAGCAGTTCTTC. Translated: CATSVWGDEQFF.

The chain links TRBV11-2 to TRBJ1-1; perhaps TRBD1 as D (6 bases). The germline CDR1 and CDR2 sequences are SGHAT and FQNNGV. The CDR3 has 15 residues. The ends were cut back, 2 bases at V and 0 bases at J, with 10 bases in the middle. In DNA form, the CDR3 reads TGTGCCAGCAGCTTACTCACAGGGTTGAACACTGAAGCTTTCTTT. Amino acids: CASSLLTGLNTEAFF.

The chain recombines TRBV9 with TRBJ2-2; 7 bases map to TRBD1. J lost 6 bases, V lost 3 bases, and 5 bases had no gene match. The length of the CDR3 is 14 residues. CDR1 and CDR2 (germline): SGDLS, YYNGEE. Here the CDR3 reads CASSALQGSGELFF. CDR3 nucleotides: TGTGCCAGCAGCGCACTACAGGGGTCCGGGGAGCTGTTTTTT.

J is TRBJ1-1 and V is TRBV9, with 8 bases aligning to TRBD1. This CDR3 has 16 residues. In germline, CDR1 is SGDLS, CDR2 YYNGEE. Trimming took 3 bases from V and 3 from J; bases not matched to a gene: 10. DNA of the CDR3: TGTGCCAGCAGCGCCGGACAGGGAATCGGGTACACTGAAGCTTTCTTT. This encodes CASSAGQGIGYTEAFF.